Sequencing of this TCR beta chain was carried out in a study of preoperative IRX-2 immunotherapy in early breast cancer. Trimming removed 6 bases from V and 8 bases from J, with 16 bases in between. Germline values: CDR1 SQVTM, CDR2 ANQGSEA. The CDR3 runs 12 residues. As for treatment: preoperative locoregional IRX-2 cytokine immunotherapy. Patients received preoperative, locoregional IRX-2 cytokine immunotherapy in a phase Ib study. The table came from immunoSEQ multiplex PCR; TCRdb's copy has only in-frame clones and leaves some out. The repertoire includes 20,000 to 30,000 clones, about four fifths of them detected once, and less than 2.5% sits in the top ten.

The sequence was obtained from a human donor with breast cancer. The sequencing used lymph node tissue, collected before IRX-2 immunotherapy. The chain links TRBV29-1 to TRBJ1-2; D remains unclear. CDR3 in DNA: TGCAGCGTCAGACAAGGGAGCCTCGGCTACACCTTC. It yields the protein CSVRQGSLGYTF. Filled out from reference TRBV29-1 and TRBJ1-2, the complete variable domain reads SAVISQKPSRDICQRGTSLTIQCQVDSQVTMMFWYRQQPGQSLTLIATANQGSEATYESGFVIDKFPISRPNLTFSTLTVSNMSPEDSSIYLCSVRQGSLGYTFGSGTRLTVV.